This TCR beta chain derives from a study of blood T cells in healthy people across ages. General study results and limits: Per million T cells, the diversity of TCR beta decreased roughly linearly as age advanced.

This clonotype was observed a handful of times. Its antigen remains unknown. Sample-barcoded 5' priming and a J-beta primer mix drove a second PCR of 7 to 11 cycles. Samples each returned at least 3 million CDR3-containing paired-end reads. TCRdb fed the 5' RACE reads into MiXCR, producing one record per CDR3 protein. The sample yields 650,000 to 800,000 distinct CDR3 sequences, under 55% seen once. Germline V gene sequence: CDR1 LGHDT, CDR2 YNNKEL (reference sequence). Trimming shortened V by 3 bases and J by 4 bases, and 15 bases separated the two germline ends. This CDR3 comprises 15 residues. The donors, aged roughly 6 to 95, were healthy Caucasians from Russia.

The chain is built from TRBV3-1 and TRBJ2-5, with unresolved D. The sequence was collected from a man in his 60s in good health. The specimen was blood. Here the CDR3 reads CASSHFGGVRETQYF. The CDR3 coding sequence is TGTGCCAGCAGCCATTTTGGCGGCGTGAGAGAGACCCAGTACTTC.